The entry below describes one T cell receptor (beta chain). Autoimmune disease history or systemic immunosuppression meant exclusion. The record originates from a study of OX40 agonist ivuxolimab in advanced cancers. Deletions cut 6 bases from V and 8 bases from J, with 13 bases between. Per germline, CDR1 MNHEY and CDR2 SVGAGI. This CDR3 contains 12 residues. Produced via immunoSEQ multiplex PCR; TCRdb's table is partial and in-frame only. There are approximately 90,000 clones in the sample; roughly nine tenths occur only once, and 0.33% lies in the top ten. Sequenced material: CD4+ or CD8+ T cells sorted from blood, taken in a trial of the OX40 agonist ivuxolimab. The receptor was isolated from an adult with an advanced solid tumor such as melanoma, head and neck, liver or kidney cancer. The chain joins TRBV6-5 to TRBJ1-1, with D hard to call. Here the CDR3 DNA reads TGTGCCAGCAGCAACGACGGAGGCGAAGCTTTCTTT. It is translated as CASSNDGGEAFF.